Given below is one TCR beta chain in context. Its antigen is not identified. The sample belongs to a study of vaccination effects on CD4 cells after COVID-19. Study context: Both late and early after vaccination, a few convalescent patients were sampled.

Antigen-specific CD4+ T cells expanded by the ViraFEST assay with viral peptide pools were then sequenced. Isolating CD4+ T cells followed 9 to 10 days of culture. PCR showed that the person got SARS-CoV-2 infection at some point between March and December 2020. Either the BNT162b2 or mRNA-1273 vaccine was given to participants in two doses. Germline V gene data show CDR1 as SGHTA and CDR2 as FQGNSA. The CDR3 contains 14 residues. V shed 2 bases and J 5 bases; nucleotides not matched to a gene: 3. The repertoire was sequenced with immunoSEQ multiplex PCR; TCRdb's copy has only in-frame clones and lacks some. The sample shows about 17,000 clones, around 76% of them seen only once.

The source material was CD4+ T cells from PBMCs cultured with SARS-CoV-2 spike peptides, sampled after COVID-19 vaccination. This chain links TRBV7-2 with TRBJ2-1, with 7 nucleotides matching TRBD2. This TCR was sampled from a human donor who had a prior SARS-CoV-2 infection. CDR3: CASSLRRGDNEQFF. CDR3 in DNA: TGTGCCAGCAGCTTACGCCGGGGGGACAATGAGCAGTTCTTC.